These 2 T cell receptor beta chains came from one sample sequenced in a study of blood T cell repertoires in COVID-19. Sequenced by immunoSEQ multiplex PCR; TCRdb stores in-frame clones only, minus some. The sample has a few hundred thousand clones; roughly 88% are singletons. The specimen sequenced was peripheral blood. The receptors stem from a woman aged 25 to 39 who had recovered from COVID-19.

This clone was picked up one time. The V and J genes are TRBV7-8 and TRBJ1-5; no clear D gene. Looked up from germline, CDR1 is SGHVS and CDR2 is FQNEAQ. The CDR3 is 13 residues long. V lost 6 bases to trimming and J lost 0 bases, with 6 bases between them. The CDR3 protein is CASSVYSNQPQHF. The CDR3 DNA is TGTGCCAGCAGTGTTTATAGCAATCAGCCCCAGCATTTT.

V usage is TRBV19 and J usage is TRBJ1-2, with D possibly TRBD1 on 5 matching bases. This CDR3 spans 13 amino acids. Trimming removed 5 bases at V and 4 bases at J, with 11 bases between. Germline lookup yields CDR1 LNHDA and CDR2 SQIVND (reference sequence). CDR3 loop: CASSPQGVYGYTF. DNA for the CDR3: TGTGCCAGTAGTCCCCAGGGTGTCTATGGCTACACCTTC.